Each of the 27 T cell receptor beta chains below was sequenced from the same sample in a study of cytomegalovirus exposure and HLA in healthy donors. PCR primers comprised 60 Vbeta and 13 Jbeta primers. Repertoires were generated with immunoSEQ multiplex PCR, while TCRdb's copy carries only in-frame clones and drops some. The repertoire consists of around 150,000 clones, with about 80% occurring once and the leading ten covering about 9.5%. Sequenced: PBMCs. All receptors derive from a man aged 18-30 years in good health and CMV-seropositive.

The chain links TRBV6-1 to TRBJ2-7, with 9 nucleotides matching TRBD1. From germline, CDR1 is MNHNS and CDR2 SASEGT. This CDR3 contains 15 residues. After removal of 4 bases from V and 1 base from J, the junction contained 5 bases not matched to a gene. Here the CDR3 DNA reads TGTGCCAGCAGTGCCCCGGACAGGGGATCCTACGAGCAGTACTTC. It encodes CASSAPDRGSYEQYF.

This clone was counted a few times. The chain carries TRBV25-1 and TRBJ2-1; 11 bases are a match to TRBD2. V lost 1 base and J lost 7; bases outside the gene matches: 9. The CDR3 has 17 amino acids. The germline V gene has CDR1 MGHDK and CDR2 SYGVNS. The CDR3 protein is CASSESLIAGGPNEQFF. The CDR3 DNA is TGTGCCAGCAGTGAATCCCTTATAGCGGGAGGGCCAAATGAGCAGTTCTTC.

The chain carries TRBV11-3 and TRBJ2-1, with D unresolved. V shed 3 bases and J shed 5 bases, with 14 bases lying between them. Germline-derived CDR1 and CDR2 are SGHNT and YENEEA. This CDR3 spans 15 amino acids. The CDR3 sequence: CASSFSSQRDNEQFF. CDR3 nucleotide sequence: TGTGCCAGCAGCTTTAGCTCTCAGCGTGACAATGAGCAGTTCTTC.

This chain links TRBV18 with TRBJ2-1, with 9 positions matching TRBD1. V was pared by 1 base and J by 8 bases, with 6 bases of the junction left unmatched. The CDR3 runs 15 residues. The germline V gene has CDR1 KGHSH and CDR2 LQKENI. This CDR3 reads CASSPRTGEVYEQFF. The CDR3 nucleotides are TGTGCCAGCTCACCACGGACAGGGGAGGTCTATGAGCAGTTCTTC.

As regards this clone: Compared with germline, one end of the junction differs, possibly owing to a read error. The chain uses TRBV7-6 and TRBJ2-7; D is unresolved. The CDR3 is made up of 12 amino acids. The germline gives CDR1 SGHVS, CDR2 FNYEAQ. The CDR3 here is CASSSSSYERYF. The CDR3 nucleotides read TGTGCCAGCTCGTCAAGCTCCTACGAGCGGTACTTC.

This chain connects TRBV10-3 to TRBJ1-2; D gene ambiguous. V shed 4 bases and J shed 4 bases, with 13 bases lying between them. Germline-derived CDR1 and CDR2 are ENHRY and SYGVKD. There are 14 residues in the CDR3. The CDR3 here is CAISVVEGPYGYTF. In DNA form, the CDR3 reads TGTGCCATCAGTGTAGTCGAGGGTCCCTATGGCTACACCTTC.

The V call is TRBV6-5, the J call TRBJ1-1; no clear D gene. The V and J ends lost 2 bases and 4 bases respectively, with 8 bases between them. Germline-derived CDR1 and CDR2 are MNHEY and SVGAGI. This CDR3 comprises 13 residues. The CDR3 loop reads CASSYPGGTEAFF. Here the CDR3 DNA reads TGTGCCAGCAGTTACCCAGGAGGCACTGAAGCTTTCTTT.

CDR3 bases: TGTGCCAGCAGCTTCACTAGCGGGGACACAGATACGCAGTATTTT. Protein: CASSFTSGDTDTQYF. The chain links TRBV11-2 to TRBJ2-3, with 10 bases lining up with TRBD2. The junction had 2 bases not matched to a gene; V was cut back by 3 bases and J by 2 bases. CDR1 SGHAT and CDR2 FQNNGV come from the germline V gene. CDR3 length: 15 amino acids.

The rearrangement uses TRBV18 and TRBJ1-1, with TRBD1 identical over 7 bases. The CDR3 runs to 17 residues. Germline V gene sequence: CDR1 KGHSH, CDR2 LQKENI. V shed 0 bases and J 0 bases; nucleotides not matched to a gene: 7. The CDR3 spells CASSPPGQPKMNTEAFF. The CDR3 coding sequence is TGTGCCAGCTCACCACCGGGACAGCCTAAGATGAACACTGAAGCTTTCTTT.

The chain uses TRBV5-1 and TRBJ1-1, with D possibly matching TRBD1 (6 bases). The CDR3 is made up of 15 amino acids. Germline assignment: CDR1 SGHRS and CDR2 YFSETQ. V was pared by 0 bases and J by 4 bases, with 13 bases between. In DNA form, the CDR3 reads TGCGCCAGCAGCTTGGGGAGCGTGGGGGCCACTGAAGCTTTCTTT. Amino acids: CASSLGSVGATEAFF. Filled out from reference TRBV5-1 and TRBJ1-1, the complete variable domain reads KAGVTQTPRYLIKTRGQQVTLSCSPISGHRSVSWYQQTPGQGLQFLFEYFSETQRNKGNFPGRFSGRQFSNSRSEMNVSTLELGDSALYLCASSLGSVGATEAFFGQGTRLTVV.

CDR3 loop: CASSLGAGLEPQHF. The DNA for the CDR3 is TGTGCCAGCAGCTTGGGGGCAGGGCTGGAGCCCCAGCATTTT. This chain links TRBV5-6 with TRBJ1-5, with D tentatively TRBD1 (5 bases). Germline CDR1 is SGHDT and CDR2 is YYEEEE. The CDR3 extends over 14 amino acids. The V and J ends lost 0 bases and 8 bases respectively, with 12 bases between them.

The chain links TRBV18 to TRBJ1-1; 7 bases agree with TRBD1. Germline V gene data show CDR1 as KGHSH and CDR2 as LQKENI. Trimming removed 3 bases from V and 5 bases from J; junction bases left unmatched: 6. The CDR3 has 14 residues. DNA of the CDR3: TGTGCCAGCTCACCCCCTAAACAGGGGACTGAAGCTTTCTTT. Translating gives CASSPPKQGTEAFF.

This chain joins TRBV7-9 and TRBJ1-2; D may be TRBD1 (5 bases). The CDR3 has 12 amino acids. Germline V lookup: CDR1 SEHNR, CDR2 FQNEAQ (reference sequence). Trimming removed 4 bases at V and 4 bases at J, with 7 bases between. Here the CDR3 DNA reads TGTGCCAGCAGCTACAGGAGCTATGGCTACACCTTC. It codes for CASSYRSYGYTF.

Worth noting for this clone: The sample carries other DNA sequences with the same CDR3. This rearrangement joins TRBV2 to TRBJ1-1, with a weak D call TRBD1 (5 bases). CDR1 is SNHLY, CDR2 FYNNEI, per germline. The CDR3 extends over 14 amino acids. V dropped 2 bases and J dropped 0 bases, with 7 bases sitting between them. The CDR3 sequence: CASSEQGVNTEAFF. The CDR3 DNA follows: TGTGCCAGCAGTGAACAGGGCGTGAACACTGAAGCTTTCTTT.

The rearrangement uses TRBV27 and TRBJ1-3; 8 positions match TRBD1. The CDR3 is 17 residues long. The V segment lost 8 bases and the J segment 4 bases; nucleotides outside the gene matches: 16. Germline assignment: CDR1 MNHEY and CDR2 SMNVEV (reference sequence). CDR3 region: CASSPYGRGRGGNTIYF. The CDR3 coding sequence is TGTGCCAGCTCCCCCTATGGCAGGGGGCGCGGCGGAAACACCATATATTTT.

The chain has TRBV6-5 and TRBJ2-3; D is undetermined. This CDR3 is 11 amino acids long. Germline CDR1 is MNHEY and CDR2 is SVGAGI. The germline V and J ends were trimmed by 7 bases and 4 bases, with 6 bases remaining between them. CDR3: CASKRADTQYF. The CDR3 nucleotides read TGTGCCAGCAAGCGAGCAGATACGCAGTATTTT.

V usage is TRBV2 and J usage is TRBJ2-5; 10 bases agree with TRBD1. Unmatched junction bases numbered 6, after V lost 10 bases and J lost 4 bases. Germline CDR1 reads SNHLY; CDR2 reads FYNNEI. CDR3 length: 13 amino acids. Here the CDR3 reads CAIPGTGVETQYF. The CDR3 DNA reads as TGTGCCATCCCCGGGACAGGGGTAGAGACCCAGTACTTC.

The rearrangement links TRBV14 to TRBJ1-6, with D perhaps matching TRBD1 (6 bases). CDR1 and CDR2 from the germline V gene are SGHDN and FVKESK. Between the trimmed V and J ends, which lost 2 bases and 6 bases, there was a span of 11 bases. This CDR3 contains 15 residues. The CDR3 coding sequence is TGTGCCAGCAGCCAAAGGACAGCCTTTAATTCACCCCTCCACTTT. It specifies CASSQRTAFNSPLHF.

The rearrangement joins TRBV5-6 to TRBJ2-6, with D unclear. V dropped 0 bases and J dropped 0 bases, with 4 bases sitting between them. The CDR3 contains 15 residues. Germline lookup yields CDR1 SGHDT and CDR2 YYEEEE. This chain's CDR3 is CASSLDSSGANVLTF. In nucleotides, the CDR3 is TGTGCCAGCAGCTTGGACAGCTCTGGGGCCAACGTCCTGACTTTC.

V usage is TRBV27 and J usage is TRBJ1-2, with 8 bases that match TRBD1. Germline V gene data show CDR1 as MNHEY and CDR2 as SMNVEV (reference sequence). The V and J ends lost 3 bases and 4 bases, in that order; junction bases with no gene match: 1. CDR3 length: 13 amino acids. This chain's CDR3 is CASSFDRGYGYTF. As DNA, the CDR3 is TGTGCCAGCAGTTTTGACAGGGGCTATGGCTACACCTTC.

Only a few counts were recorded for this clone. The chain employs TRBV19 and TRBJ1-1; 9 nucleotides align to TRBD1. CDR1 and CDR2 from the germline V gene are LNHDA and SQIVND (reference sequence). CDR3 length equals 16 residues. V was clipped by 5 bases and J by 0 bases; unmatched bases: 7. Here the CDR3 reads CASSRDRAAVNTEAFF. For the CDR3, the DNA is TGTGCCAGTAGTCGGGACAGGGCGGCCGTGAACACTGAAGCTTTCTTT.

This chain connects TRBV4-2 to TRBJ2-3, with 7 bases that match TRBD2. V gave up 1 base and J gave up 2 bases; unmatched junction bases: 12. This CDR3 is built from 18 residues. Per the germline V gene, CDR1 is LGHNA and CDR2 is YNFKEQ. As DNA, the CDR3 is TGTGCCAGCAGCCAAGGATCGGGGGGTGGGCGAAACACAGATACGCAGTATTTT. This encodes CASSQGSGGGRNTDTQYF.

This clone was picked up a small number of times. V usage is TRBV20-1 and J usage is TRBJ2-6; D gene unclear. Germline V gene sequence: CDR1 DFQATT, CDR2 SNEGSKA (reference sequence). The CDR3 runs to 11 residues. CDR3 residues: CSPEAANVLTF. DNA of the CDR3: TGCAGCCCCGAGGCGGCCAACGTCCTGACTTTC.

This clone has just one count. The chain couples TRBV19 to TRBJ1-1; no clear D. This CDR3 region has 12 residues. Germline CDR1 is LNHDA and CDR2 is SQIVND (reference sequence). V dropped 5 bases and J dropped 6 bases, with 10 bases sitting between them. Here the CDR3 DNA reads TGTGCCAGTAGTCGAGGTTCGCCTGAAGCTTTCTTT. As protein: CASSRGSPEAFF. Supplemented by reference TRBV19 and TRBJ1-1, the full variable domain reads DGGITQSPKYLFRKEGQNVTLSCEQNLNHDAMYWYRQDPGQGLRLIYYSQIVNDFQKGDIAEGYSVSREKKESFPLTVTSAQKNPTAFYLCASSRGSPEAFFGQGTRLTVV.

This clone has only one observation. V usage is TRBV9 and J usage is TRBJ2-3, with 9 positions matching TRBD2. This CDR3 spans 16 amino acids. Trimming cost V 4 bases and J 0 bases; bases outside gene matches: 6. Germline V gene sequence: CDR1 SGDLS, CDR2 YYNGEE. CDR3 loop: CASSPPSGASTDTQYF. CDR3 nucleotides: TGTGCCAGCAGCCCACCTAGCGGGGCTAGCACAGATACGCAGTATTTT.

The V gene is TRBV4-3, the J gene TRBJ2-1, with D tentatively TRBD1 (5 bases). Trimming removed 0 bases from V and 5 bases from J, with 23 bases in between. The CDR3 loop spans 19 amino acids. CDR1 LGHNA and CDR2 YSLEER come from the germline V gene. The CDR3 loop is CASSQDDDSGIVWDNEQFF. The CDR3 region has the DNA TGCGCCAGCAGCCAAGATGATGATTCAGGGATTGTTTGGGACAATGAGCAGTTCTTC.

This clone was observed a single time. This chain uses TRBV9 with TRBJ2-2; unclear D gene. Germline CDR1 is SGDLS and CDR2 is YYNGEE. V gave up 0 bases and J gave up 0 bases, with 6 bases separating them. The CDR3 consists of 15 residues. The CDR3 DNA reads TGTGCCAGCAGCGTAGGATCAGCGAACACCGGGGAGCTGTTTTTT. It translates to CASSVGSANTGELFF. Full variable domain (missing parts from reference TRBV9 and TRBJ2-2): DSGVTQTPKHLITATGQRVTLRCSPRSGDLSVYWYQQSLDQGLQFLIQYYNGEERAKGNILERFSAQQFPDLHSELNLSSLELGDSALYFCASSVGSANTGELFFGEGSRLTVL.